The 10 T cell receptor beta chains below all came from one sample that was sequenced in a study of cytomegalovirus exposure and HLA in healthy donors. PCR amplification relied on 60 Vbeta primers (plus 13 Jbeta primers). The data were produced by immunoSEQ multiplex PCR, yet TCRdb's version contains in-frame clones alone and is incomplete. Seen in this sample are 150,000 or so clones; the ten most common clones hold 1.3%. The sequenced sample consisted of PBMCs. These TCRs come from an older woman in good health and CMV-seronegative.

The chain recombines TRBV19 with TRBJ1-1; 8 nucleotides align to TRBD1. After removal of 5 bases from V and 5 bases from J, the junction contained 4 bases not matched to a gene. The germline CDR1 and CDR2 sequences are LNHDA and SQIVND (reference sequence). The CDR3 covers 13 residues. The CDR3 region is CASSGRGLTEAFF. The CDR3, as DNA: TGTGCCAGTAGTGGCAGGGGGCTGACTGAAGCTTTCTTT.

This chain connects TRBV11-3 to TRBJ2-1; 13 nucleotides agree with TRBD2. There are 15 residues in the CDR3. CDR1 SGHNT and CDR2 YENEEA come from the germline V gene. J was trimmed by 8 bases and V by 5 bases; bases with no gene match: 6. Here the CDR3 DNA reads TGTGCCAGCAGCGAAGGACTAGCGGGAGTCGATGAGCAGTTCTTC. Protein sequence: CASSEGLAGVDEQFF.

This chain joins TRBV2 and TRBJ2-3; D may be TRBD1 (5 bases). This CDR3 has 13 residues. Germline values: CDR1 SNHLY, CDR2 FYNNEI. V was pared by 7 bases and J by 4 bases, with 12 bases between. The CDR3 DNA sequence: TGTGCCAGCAATTCAGGGATCTCAGATACGCAGTATTTT. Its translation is CASNSGISDTQYF.

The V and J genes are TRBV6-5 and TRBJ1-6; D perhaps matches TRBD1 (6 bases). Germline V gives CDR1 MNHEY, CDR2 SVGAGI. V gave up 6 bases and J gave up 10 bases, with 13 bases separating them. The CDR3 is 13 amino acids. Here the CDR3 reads CASSPQGGSPLHF. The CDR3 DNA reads TGTGCCAGCAGCCCACAGGGAGGGTCACCCCTCCACTTT.

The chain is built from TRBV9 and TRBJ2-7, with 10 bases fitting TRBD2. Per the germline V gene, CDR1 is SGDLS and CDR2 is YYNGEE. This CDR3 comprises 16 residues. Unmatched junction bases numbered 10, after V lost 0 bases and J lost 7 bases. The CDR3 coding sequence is TGTGCCAGCAGCGTAGGGCTAGCGGGAGTTCACGGTGAGCAGTACTTC. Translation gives CASSVGLAGVHGEQYF.

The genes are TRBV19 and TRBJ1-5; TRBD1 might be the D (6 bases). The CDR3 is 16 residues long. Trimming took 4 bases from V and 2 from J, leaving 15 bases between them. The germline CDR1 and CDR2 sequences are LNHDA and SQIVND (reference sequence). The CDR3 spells CASSTPWTEGNQPQHF. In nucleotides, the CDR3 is TGTGCCAGTAGTACCCCGTGGACAGAGGGCAATCAGCCCCAGCATTTT.

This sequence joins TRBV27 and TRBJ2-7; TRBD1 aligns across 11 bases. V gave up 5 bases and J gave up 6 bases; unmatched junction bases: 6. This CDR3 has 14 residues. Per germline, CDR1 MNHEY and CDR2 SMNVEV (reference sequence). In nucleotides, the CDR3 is TGTGCCAGCAGTCCGCGGACAGGGGGCGGCGAGCAGTACTTC. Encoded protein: CASSPRTGGGEQYF.

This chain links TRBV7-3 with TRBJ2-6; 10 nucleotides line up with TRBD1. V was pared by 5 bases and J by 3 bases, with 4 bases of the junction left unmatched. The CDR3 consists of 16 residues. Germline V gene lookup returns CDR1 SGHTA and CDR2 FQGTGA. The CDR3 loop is CASSRQGAGGANVLTF. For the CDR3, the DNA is TGTGCCAGCAGCCGACAGGGGGCAGGTGGGGCCAACGTCCTGACTTTC.

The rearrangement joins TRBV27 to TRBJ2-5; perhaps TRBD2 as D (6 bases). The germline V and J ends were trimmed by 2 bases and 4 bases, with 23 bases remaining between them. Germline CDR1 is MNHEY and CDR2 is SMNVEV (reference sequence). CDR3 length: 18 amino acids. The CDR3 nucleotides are TGTGCCAGCAGTTTAGACCCGTTGGGAGCGGCGGGAAGAGAGACCCAGTACTTC. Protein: CASSLDPLGAAGRETQYF.

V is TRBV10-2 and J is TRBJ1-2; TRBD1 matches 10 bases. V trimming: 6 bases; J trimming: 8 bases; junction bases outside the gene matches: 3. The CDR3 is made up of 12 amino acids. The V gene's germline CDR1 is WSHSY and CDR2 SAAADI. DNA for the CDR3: TGCGCCAGCAGCGGACAGGGGGAAGGCTACACCTTC. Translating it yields CASSGQGEGYTF.